Listed here is a single TCR beta chain. CDR1 MNHNS and CDR2 SASEGT come from the germline V gene. V lost 4 bases and J 1 base, leaving 19 bases between the germline ends. The CDR3 is made up of 17 amino acids. Vbeta (60) and Jbeta (13) primers were used in the PCR. Clones were sequenced by immunoSEQ multiplex PCR, and TCRdb holds only the in-frame ones, with some missing. The repertoire holds about 89,000 clones, 60% to 80% seen once, with 3.7% in the top ten. This sample was taken from a study of cytomegalovirus exposure and HLA in healthy donors. The sample consisted of PBMCs. This rearrangement joins TRBV6-1 to TRBJ1-1, with TRBD1 as a possible D gene (6 bases). The clonotype comes from a man under 40 in good health and CMV-seronegative. CDR3 region: CASSASQAGAGNTEAFF. The CDR3 DNA reads as TGTGCCAGCAGTGCCTCCCAGGCAGGGGCCGGGAACACTGAAGCTTTCTTT.